A single sample gave rise to the 32 T cell receptor beta chains below, sequenced in a study of T cells expressing NK-cell markers. From its re-call of the 5' RACE reads, TCRdb lists each CDR3 protein once, without DNA. The sample includes around 110,000 distinct CDR3 sequences. Sequencing was performed on blood T cells: a sorted CD56 or NKG2C T cell subset, CD4+ or CD8+ T cells, or bulk PBMC T cells (not recorded which). The receptors were sampled from a woman between 18 and 69 years old in good health.

The chain carries TRBV5-8 and TRBJ2-5; TCRdb outputs TRBD2, but without DNA this stays unchecked. CDR1 is SGHTS and CDR2 is YDEGEE in the germline V gene. This CDR3 has 17 residues. The CDR3: CASSPYLERAYQETQYF.

This chain joins TRBV20-1 and TRBJ1-2. CDR3 length equals 13 residues. CDR1 is DFQATT and CDR2 is SNEGSKA in the germline V gene (reference sequence). This CDR3 reads CSAREGLNYGYTF.

The chain recombines TRBV7-3 with TRBJ2-2; TCRdb proposes TRBD1, but this gene call is untestable without DNA. The germline gives CDR1 SGHTA, CDR2 FQGTGA. This CDR3 contains 16 residues. This chain's CDR3 is CASSLGHRVSGGELFF.

The chain is built from TRBV9 and TRBJ2-3. This CDR3 has 15 amino acids. Per germline, CDR1 SGDLS and CDR2 YYNGEE. The CDR3 spells CASSPQGWVTDTQYF. Drawing the rest from reference TRBV9 and TRBJ2-3, the complete variable domain is DSGVTQTPKHLITATGQRVTLRCSPRSGDLSVYWYQQSLDQGLQFLIQYYNGEERAKGNILERFSAQQFPDLHSELNLSSLELGDSALYFCASSPQGWVTDTQYFGPGTRLTVL.

The CDR3 reads CASSRQGSNQPQHF. The chain employs TRBV28 and TRBJ1-5; TCRdb's D call, TRBD1, is unchecked because there is no DNA. The CDR3 is 14 residues long. Germline V lookup: CDR1 MDHEN, CDR2 SYDVKM.

The CDR3 loop is CASSLAPLPGELFF. The chain joins TRBV7-9 to TRBJ2-2; without DNA, the TCRdb call of TRBD1 cannot be checked. Germline V CDR1 and CDR2: SEHNR, FQNEAQ (reference sequence). The CDR3 is 14 amino acids. Looking up the rest from reference TRBV7-9 and TRBJ2-2 gives the full variable domain: DTGVSQNPRHKITKRGQNVTFRCDPISEHNRLYWYRQTLGQGPEFLTYFQNEAQLEKSRLLSDRFSAERPKGSFSTLEIQRTEQGDSAMYLCASSLAPLPGELFFGEGSRLTVL.

The V call is TRBV20-1, the J call TRBJ2-3; checking the TCRdb D call of TRBD1 is not possible without DNA. CDR1 and CDR2 (germline): DFQATT, SNEGSKA (reference sequence). The CDR3 sequence is 12 residues long. CDR3 loop: CSAIRGADTQYF.

This chain joins TRBV20-1 and TRBJ1-2; the D call of TRBD1 rests on TCRdb alone, since no DNA is present to check it. This CDR3 contains 12 residues. Germline V gene sequence: CDR1 DFQATT, CDR2 SNEGSKA (reference sequence). Here the CDR3 reads CSAIKTVYGYTF.

The J gene is TRBJ1-2, the V gene TRBV9. From germline, CDR1 is SGDLS and CDR2 YYNGEE. The CDR3 is 14 residues long. This CDR3 is CASSEDSNSYGYTF.

Its frequency marks this clonotype as medium-sized. The chain is built from TRBV19 and TRBJ2-2; the D gene TCRdb calls, TRBD1, cannot be checked with no DNA. The length of the CDR3 is 16 residues. Germline V gene data show CDR1 as LNHDA and CDR2 as SQIVND (reference sequence). The CDR3 protein is CASTLKVGGFIGELFF.

This rearrangement joins TRBV5-5 to TRBJ1-1; TCRdb reports TRBD1, a call that lacks DNA to check it against. The CDR3 has 13 amino acids. Looked up from germline, CDR1 is SGHKS and CDR2 is YYEKEE (reference sequence). The CDR3 protein is CASSLRGDAEAFF.

The rearrangement uses TRBV4-3 and TRBJ2-3. Germline lookup yields CDR1 LGHNA and CDR2 YSLEER. The CDR3 is 14 amino acids. CDR3 loop: CASSQDQPPDTQYF.

CDR3 sequence reads: CSARQGRYNEQFF. The gene calls are TRBV20-1 and TRBJ2-1; TCRdb indicates TRBD1, and absent DNA this call remains unverified. CDR3 length equals 13 residues. Germline V gene data show CDR1 as DFQATT and CDR2 as SNEGSKA (reference sequence).

V gene TRBV27 combines with J gene TRBJ2-3; the D call from TCRdb, TRBD1, cannot be confirmed without DNA. Germline V CDR1 and CDR2: MNHEY, SMNVEV (reference sequence). The CDR3 runs to 14 residues. The CDR3 sequence: CASGYTGPTDTQYF.

The rearrangement uses TRBV13 and TRBJ1-2; TCRdb picks TRBD1, but there is no DNA to check that call. Looked up from germline, CDR1 is PRHDT and CDR2 is FYEKMQ (reference sequence). This CDR3 spans 17 amino acids. The CDR3 sequence: CASSLGLAGGASYGYTF.

The chain employs TRBV29-1 and TRBJ2-1; TCRdb's D call, TRBD1, is unchecked because there is no DNA. The germline V gene has CDR1 SQVTM and CDR2 ANQGSEA. The CDR3 consists of 16 residues. The CDR3 protein is CSVGGSKGQSYNEQFF.

The chain links TRBV4-1 to TRBJ2-7. Germline CDR1 is MGHRA and CDR2 is YSYEKL. The CDR3 totals 16 residues. This CDR3 is CASSQDPFQGPYEQYF.

The rearrangement uses TRBV20-1 and TRBJ2-1; TCRdb indicates TRBD2, and absent DNA this call remains unverified. The length of the CDR3 is 14 residues. CDR1 is DFQATT, CDR2 SNEGSKA, per germline (reference sequence). This CDR3 reads CSATSRARAYEQFF.

This chain joins TRBV19 and TRBJ2-1. This CDR3 spans 15 amino acids. Germline V gene data show CDR1 as LNHDA and CDR2 as SQIVND (reference sequence). The CDR3 sequence is CASSIGVGVYNEQFF.

This chain uses TRBV20-1 with TRBJ2-7; TCRdb gives TRBD2 as the D gene, but with no DNA this cannot be confirmed. CDR1 and CDR2 (germline): DFQATT, SNEGSKA (reference sequence). The CDR3 length is 16 residues. The CDR3 region is CSARTLGLAGGYEQYF.

V usage is TRBV20-1 and J usage is TRBJ2-1; TCRdb indicates TRBD2, and absent DNA this call remains unverified. The CDR3 extends over 16 amino acids. The germline V gene encodes CDR1 DFQATT and CDR2 SNEGSKA (reference sequence). The CDR3 is CSALGTSGSSYNEQFF.

This sequence joins TRBV28 and TRBJ2-7; absent DNA, TCRdb's TRBD1 call cannot be checked. Germline V CDR1 and CDR2: MDHEN, SYDVKM. There are 15 residues in the CDR3. The CDR3 is CASSLTGTAGLGRYF.

This chain joins TRBV25-1 and TRBJ2-7; TCRdb reports TRBD1, a call that lacks DNA to check it against. Germline CDR1 reads MGHDK; CDR2 reads SYGVNS. The CDR3 sequence is 13 residues long. CDR3 in amino acids: CASSAGTLWEQYF.

V usage is TRBV29-1 and J usage is TRBJ2-3; TCRdb lists TRBD2, though no DNA is available to test this call. Germline CDR1 reads SQVTM; CDR2 reads ANQGSEA. The length of the CDR3 is 11 residues. CDR3 residues: CSVAAGWGQYF.

The J gene is TRBJ2-2, the V gene TRBV4-1; absent DNA, TCRdb's TRBD1 call cannot be checked. CDR3 length: 15 amino acids. CDR1 and CDR2 (germline): MGHRA, YSYEKL. The CDR3 here is CASSPGAVNTGELFF.

This chain links TRBV7-9 with TRBJ2-1; TCRdb calls TRBD2, which cannot be checked without DNA. The CDR3 runs to 17 residues. CDR1 and CDR2 from the germline V gene are SEHNR and FQNEAQ (reference sequence). The CDR3 sequence: CASSPLPGREGRNEQFF.

The rearrangement links TRBV29-1 to TRBJ1-4; there is no DNA to check the TCRdb D call of TRBD1. Germline V gene data show CDR1 as SQVTM and CDR2 as ANQGSEA. CDR3 length equals 12 residues. The CDR3 here is CSVGTGGEKLFF.

The J gene is TRBJ2-7, the V gene TRBV29-1; the TCRdb call, TRBD1, lacks DNA for checking. The CDR3 is made up of 13 amino acids. Germline lookup yields CDR1 SQVTM and CDR2 ANQGSEA. The CDR3 loop is CSGGQGADYEQYF.

CDR3 in amino acids: CASREVGAETQYF. The chain employs TRBV25-1 and TRBJ2-5; there is no DNA to check the TCRdb D call of TRBD1. CDR3 length: 13 residues. Germline values: CDR1 MGHDK, CDR2 SYGVNS.

V and J are TRBV12-3 or TRBV12-4 and TRBJ2-1. There are 13 residues in the CDR3. This CDR3 reads CASSHFSYNEQFF.

The J gene is TRBJ1-1, the V gene TRBV5-5; there is no DNA to check the TCRdb D call of TRBD1. Germline-derived CDR1 and CDR2 are SGHKS and YYEKEE (reference sequence). The CDR3 has 14 amino acids. The CDR3 protein is CASNMLTGGTEAFF.

The CDR3 is CASTLRGGGFYNEQFF. This chain uses TRBV19 with TRBJ2-1; as DNA is missing, the TRBD2 call by TCRdb cannot be tested. This CDR3 has 16 residues. Germline V gene sequence: CDR1 LNHDA, CDR2 SQIVND (reference sequence).